The text below deals with one T cell receptor beta chain. Other DNA sequences in the same sample also yield this CDR3. This specimen belongs to a study of shared clonotypes between healthy human individuals. Libraries were prepared by immunoSEQ multiplex PCR; TCRdb keeps only in-frame clonotypes and omits some of them. The table has about 2.1 million clones, around 95% seen once; the top ten hold under 2%. Terminally differentiated effector memory CD45RA+ cells were excluded from the naive CD8 cells, which were CD45RO-negative and positively selected for CCR7. The receptor's source is a man younger than 30 in good health. Some clones in this sample may be carry-over from other donors' samples. The sequencing input was naive CD8+ T cells from PBMCs.

CDR3 coding DNA: TGCGCCAGCAGTCCCGGGACAGGGATTTCTTACGAGCAGTACTTC. It encodes CASSPGTGISYEQYF. J is TRBJ2-7 and V is TRBV5-1; 9 bases are shared with TRBD1. Germline values: CDR1 SGHRS, CDR2 YFSETQ. The junction had 10 bases not matched to a gene; V was cut back by 5 bases and J by 4 bases. The length of the CDR3 is 15 residues.